The present TCR beta chain was sequenced within a study of identical twins. Study results and caveats: Low generation probability was overrepresented in out-of-frame alpha sequences shared by twins. Models underestimated how often monozygotic twins shared out-of-frame TCR alpha.

TCRdb independently ran MiXCR on the 5' RACE reads; one entry per CDR3 protein. In the table there are 500,000 or so distinct CDR3 sequences, under 25% of which are singletons. V lost 0 bases to trimming and J lost 3 bases, with 15 bases between them. There are 16 residues in the CDR3. Germline V lookup: CDR1 MNHEY, CDR2 SVGAGI. As for this clonotype: What it recognizes is unknown.

Separately, the same data were catalogued under a study of T cells expressing NK-cell markers. In that study: Dominant NKG2C+ clonotypes made up roughly 1.0-8% of CD8+ T cells in several donors. HCMV specificity of expanded NKG2C+ T cell clones remained unclear.

This chain uses TRBV6-5 with TRBJ2-7, with D unresolved. The clonotype originates from a young woman in good health. The sequencing input was CD4+ T cells sorted from blood. In DNA form, the CDR3 reads TGTGCCAGCAGTTACTCGGCAGTATCTGGTGTCTACGAGCAGTACTTC. Translated, it gives CASSYSAVSGVYEQYF.